One TCR beta chain is described in this entry. Its antigen is not known. This sample is drawn from a study of a mutant IDH1 vaccine in newly diagnosed glioma. Study-wide context: Eight vaccinations went to patients in weeks 1, 3, 5, 7, 11, 15, 19, 23.

Time point described: week 5, during vaccination. Vaccine doses each comprised 300 ug of mutant IDH1 20-mer peptide, with topical imiquimod. Points from the study as a whole: Pseudoprogression seemed unlinked to shifts in top peripheral T cell clonotypes.

V shed 4 bases and J 0 bases; nucleotides not matched to a gene: 4. Germline assignment: CDR1 MRHNA and CDR2 SNTAGT. The CDR3 totals 16 residues. The protocol was immunoSEQ multiplex PCR, while the TCRdb copy is restricted to in-frame clones and leaves out a portion. Of roughly 25,000 clones in the sample, roughly 77% were seen once. The chain is built from TRBV6-4 and TRBJ2-3; 10 bases agree with TRBD2. This clonotype was obtained from a man aged 35-49 years with glioma. The input for sequencing was PBMCs, taken from a glioma patient whose treatment included an IDH1 peptide vaccine. The CDR3 coding sequence is TGTGCCAGCAGTGGGGCAGCGGGAGGGAGCACAGATACGCAGTATTTT. It translates to CASSGAAGGSTDTQYF.